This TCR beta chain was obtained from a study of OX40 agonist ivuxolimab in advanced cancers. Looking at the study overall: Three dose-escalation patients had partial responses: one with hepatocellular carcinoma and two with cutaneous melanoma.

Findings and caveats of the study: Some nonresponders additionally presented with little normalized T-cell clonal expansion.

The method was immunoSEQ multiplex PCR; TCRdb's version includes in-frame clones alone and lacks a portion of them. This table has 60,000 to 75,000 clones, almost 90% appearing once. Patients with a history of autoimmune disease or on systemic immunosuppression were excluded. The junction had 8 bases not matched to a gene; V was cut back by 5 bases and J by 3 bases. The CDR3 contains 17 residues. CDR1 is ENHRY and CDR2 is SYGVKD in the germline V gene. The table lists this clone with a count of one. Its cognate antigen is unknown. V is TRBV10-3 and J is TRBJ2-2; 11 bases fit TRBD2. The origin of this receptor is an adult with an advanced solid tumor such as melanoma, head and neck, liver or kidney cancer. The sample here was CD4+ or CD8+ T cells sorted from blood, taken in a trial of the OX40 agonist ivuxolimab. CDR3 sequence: CAISPPKTSGDTGELFF. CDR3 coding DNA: TGTGCCATCAGTCCCCCTAAGACTAGCGGGGACACCGGGGAGCTGTTTTTT.